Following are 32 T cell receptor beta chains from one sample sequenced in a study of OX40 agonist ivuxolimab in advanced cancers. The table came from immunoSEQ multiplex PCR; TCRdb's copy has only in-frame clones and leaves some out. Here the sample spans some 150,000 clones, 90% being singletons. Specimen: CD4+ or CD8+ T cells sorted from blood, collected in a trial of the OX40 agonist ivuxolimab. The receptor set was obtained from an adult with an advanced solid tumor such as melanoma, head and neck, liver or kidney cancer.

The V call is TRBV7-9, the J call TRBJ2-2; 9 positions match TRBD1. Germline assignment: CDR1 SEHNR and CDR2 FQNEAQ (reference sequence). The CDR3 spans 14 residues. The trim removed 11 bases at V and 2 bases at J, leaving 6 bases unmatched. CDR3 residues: CAVPGQGNTGELFF. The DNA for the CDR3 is TGTGCCGTACCGGGACAGGGCAACACCGGGGAGCTGTTTTTT. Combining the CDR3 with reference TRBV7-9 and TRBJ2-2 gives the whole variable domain DTGVSQNPRHKITKRGQNVTFRCDPISEHNRLYWYRQTLGQGPEFLTYFQNEAQLEKSRLLSDRFSAERPKGSFSTLEIQRTEQGDSAMYLCAVPGQGNTGELFFGEGSRLTVL.

CDR3 residues: CASSIPDRGTGELFF. DNA of the CDR3: TGTGCCAGCAGCATACCGGACCGGGGCACCGGGGAGCTGTTTTTT. The gene calls are TRBV21-1 and TRBJ2-2; the table's D call TRBD2 went unverified against the DNA. TRBV21-1 is reported as a pseudogene. The CDR3 runs to 15 residues.

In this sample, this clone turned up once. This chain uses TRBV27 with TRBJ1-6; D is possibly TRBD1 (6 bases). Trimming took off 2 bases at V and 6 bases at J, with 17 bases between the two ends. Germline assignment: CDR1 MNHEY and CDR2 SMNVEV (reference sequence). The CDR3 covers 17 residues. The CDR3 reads CASSLVRGEGLNSPLHF. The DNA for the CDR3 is TGTGCCAGCAGTTTAGTAAGGGGGGAGGGCCTTAATTCACCCCTCCACTTT.

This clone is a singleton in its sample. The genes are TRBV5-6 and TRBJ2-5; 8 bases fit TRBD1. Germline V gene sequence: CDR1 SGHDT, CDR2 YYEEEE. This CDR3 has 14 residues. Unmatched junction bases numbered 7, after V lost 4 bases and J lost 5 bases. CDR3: CASSRTGSAETQYF. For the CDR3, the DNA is TGTGCCAGCAGCCGGACAGGGAGTGCGGAGACCCAGTACTTC.

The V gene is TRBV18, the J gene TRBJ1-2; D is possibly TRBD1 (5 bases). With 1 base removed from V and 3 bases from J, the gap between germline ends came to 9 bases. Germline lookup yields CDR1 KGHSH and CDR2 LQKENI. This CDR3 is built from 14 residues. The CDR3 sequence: CASSPLETDYGYTF. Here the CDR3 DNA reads TGTGCCAGCTCACCACTGGAGACAGACTATGGCTACACCTTC.

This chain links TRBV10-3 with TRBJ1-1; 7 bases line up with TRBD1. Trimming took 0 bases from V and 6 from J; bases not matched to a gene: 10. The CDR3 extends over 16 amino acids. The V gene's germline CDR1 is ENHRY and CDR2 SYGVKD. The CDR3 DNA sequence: TGTGCCATCAGTGAGTCGATGCCAGGGGGAAAACCTGAAGCTTTCTTT. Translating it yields CAISESMPGGKPEAFF.

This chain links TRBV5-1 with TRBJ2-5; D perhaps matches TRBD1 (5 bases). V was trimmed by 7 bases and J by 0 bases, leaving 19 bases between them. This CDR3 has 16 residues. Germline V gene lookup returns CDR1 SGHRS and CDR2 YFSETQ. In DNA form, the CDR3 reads TGCGCCAGCTGTTTTTCAGCGACAGCCTACCAAGAGACCCAGTACTTC. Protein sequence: CASCFSATAYQETQYF.

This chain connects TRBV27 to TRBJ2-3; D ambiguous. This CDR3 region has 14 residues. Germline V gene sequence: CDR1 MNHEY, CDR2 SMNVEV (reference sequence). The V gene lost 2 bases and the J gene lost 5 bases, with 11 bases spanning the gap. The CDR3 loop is CASSLNRPKDTQYF. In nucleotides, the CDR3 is TGTGCCAGCAGTTTAAACCGACCGAAAGATACGCAGTATTTT.

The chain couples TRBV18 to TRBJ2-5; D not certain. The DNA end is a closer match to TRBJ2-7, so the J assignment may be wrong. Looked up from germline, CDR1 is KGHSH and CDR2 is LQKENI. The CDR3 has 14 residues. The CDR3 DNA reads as TGTGCCAGCTCACCACCACACAGCGTCGGCGAGCAGTACTTC. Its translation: CASSPPHSVGEQYF.

The chain's CDR3 is CSVGGYLQGGTEAFF. The DNA of the CDR3 is TGCAGCGTTGGGGGGTATTTACAGGGAGGCACTGAAGCTTTCTTT. The chain uses TRBV29-1 and TRBJ1-1; D perhaps matches TRBD1 (6 bases). V was trimmed by 4 bases and J by 4 bases, leaving 19 bases between them. The CDR3 is made up of 15 amino acids. Germline CDR1 and CDR2: SQVTM and ANQGSEA. Based on the CDR3 plus reference TRBV29-1 and TRBJ1-1, the full variable domain is SAVISQKPSRDICQRGTSLTIQCQVDSQVTMMFWYRQQPGQSLTLIATANQGSEATYESGFVIDKFPISRPNLTFSTLTVSNMSPEDSSIYLCSVGGYLQGGTEAFFGQGTRLTVV.

The CDR3, as DNA: TGCGCCAGCAGCGGGGAGGGGCGGGACCCCGGGGAGCAGTTCTTC. As protein: CASSGEGRDPGEQFF. The V call is TRBV5-1, the J call TRBJ2-1, with TRBD2 matching 7 bases. The CDR3 spans 15 residues. Germline CDR1 is SGHRS and CDR2 is YFSETQ. The trim removed 4 bases at V and 10 bases at J, leaving 14 bases unmatched.

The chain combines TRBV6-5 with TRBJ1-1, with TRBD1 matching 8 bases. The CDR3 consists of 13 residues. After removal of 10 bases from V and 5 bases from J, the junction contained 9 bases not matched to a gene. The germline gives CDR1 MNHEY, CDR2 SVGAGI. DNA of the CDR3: TGTGCCACCATCCCGAGGACAGGGACTGAAGCTTTCTTT. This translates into CATIPRTGTEAFF.

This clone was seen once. The DNA for the CDR3 is TGTGCCAGCAGCCGACTCGCGGGGGGCACCGGGGAGCTGTTTTTT. It encodes CASSRLAGGTGELFF. The genes are TRBV28 and TRBJ2-2; TRBD2 aligns across 8 bases. Germline lookup yields CDR1 MDHEN and CDR2 SYDVKM. This CDR3 is 15 amino acids long. The trim removed 6 bases at V and 4 bases at J, leaving 7 bases unmatched. The whole variable domain, remainder taken from reference TRBV28 and TRBJ2-2, is DVKVTQSSRYLVKRTGEKVFLECVQDMDHENMFWYRQDPGLGLRLIYFSYDVKMKEKGDIPEGYSVSREKKERFSLILESASTNQTSMYLCASSRLAGGTGELFFGEGSRLTVL.

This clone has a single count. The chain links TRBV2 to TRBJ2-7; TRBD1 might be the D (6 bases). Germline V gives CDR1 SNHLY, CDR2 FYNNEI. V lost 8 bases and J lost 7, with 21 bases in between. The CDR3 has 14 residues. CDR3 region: CASGVWGRSGEQYF. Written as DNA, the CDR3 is TGTGCCAGCGGAGTATGGGGGCGATCAGGGGAGCAGTACTTC.

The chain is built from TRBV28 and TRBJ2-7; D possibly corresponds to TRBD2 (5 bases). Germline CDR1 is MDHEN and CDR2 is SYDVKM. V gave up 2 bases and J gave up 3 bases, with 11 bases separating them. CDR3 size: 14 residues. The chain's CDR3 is CASSLKSRGYEQYF. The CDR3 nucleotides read TGTGCCAGCAGTTTAAAGAGTCGGGGCTACGAGCAGTACTTC.

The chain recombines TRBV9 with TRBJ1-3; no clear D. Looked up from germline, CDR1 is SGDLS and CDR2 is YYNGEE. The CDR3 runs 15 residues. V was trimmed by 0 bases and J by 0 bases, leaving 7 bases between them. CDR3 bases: TGTGCCAGCAGCGTAGACTCCTTCTCTGGAAACACCATATATTTT. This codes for CASSVDSFSGNTIYF.

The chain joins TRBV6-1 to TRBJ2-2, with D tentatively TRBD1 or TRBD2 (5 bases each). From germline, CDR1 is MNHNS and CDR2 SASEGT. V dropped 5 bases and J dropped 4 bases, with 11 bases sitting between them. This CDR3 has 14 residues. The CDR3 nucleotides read TGTGCCAGCAGTTCCGGGGCGCGCACCGGGGAGCTGTTTTTT. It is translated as CASSSGARTGELFF.

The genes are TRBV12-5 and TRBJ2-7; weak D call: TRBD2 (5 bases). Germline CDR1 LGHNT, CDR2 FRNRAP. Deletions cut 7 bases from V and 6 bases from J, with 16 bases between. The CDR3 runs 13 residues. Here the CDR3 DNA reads TGTGCTAGTGTTGGTGGGAGTCGTCTCGAGCAGTACTTC. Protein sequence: CASVGGSRLEQYF.

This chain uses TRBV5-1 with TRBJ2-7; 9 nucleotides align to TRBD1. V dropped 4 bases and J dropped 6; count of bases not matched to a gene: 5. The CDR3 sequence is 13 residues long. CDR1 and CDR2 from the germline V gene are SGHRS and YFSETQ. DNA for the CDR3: TGCGCCAGCAGCGCACAGGACAGGGGCGAGCAGTACTTC. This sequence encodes CASSAQDRGEQYF.

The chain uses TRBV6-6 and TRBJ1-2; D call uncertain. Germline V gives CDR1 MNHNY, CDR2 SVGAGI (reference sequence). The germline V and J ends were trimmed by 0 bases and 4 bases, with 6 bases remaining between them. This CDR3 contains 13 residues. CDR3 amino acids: CASSYSPLYGYTF. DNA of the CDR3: TGTGCCAGCAGTTACTCGCCCCTCTATGGCTACACCTTC.

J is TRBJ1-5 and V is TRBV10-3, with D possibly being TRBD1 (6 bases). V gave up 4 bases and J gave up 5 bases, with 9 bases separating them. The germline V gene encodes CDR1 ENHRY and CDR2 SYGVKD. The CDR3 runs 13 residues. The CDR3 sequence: CAISAGQHQPQHF. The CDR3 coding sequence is TGTGCCATCAGTGCCGGACAGCATCAGCCCCAGCATTTT.

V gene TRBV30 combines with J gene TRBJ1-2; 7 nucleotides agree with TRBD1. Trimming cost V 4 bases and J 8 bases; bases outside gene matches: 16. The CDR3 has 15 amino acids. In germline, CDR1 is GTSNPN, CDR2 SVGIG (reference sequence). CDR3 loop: CAWTSPEGAGFGYTF. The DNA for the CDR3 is TGTGCCTGGACGTCCCCTGAGGGGGCCGGGTTCGGCTACACCTTC. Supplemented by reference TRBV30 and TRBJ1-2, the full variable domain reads SQTIHQWPATLVQPVGSPLSLECTVEGTSNPNLYWYRQAAGRGLQLLFYSVGIGQISSEVPQNLSASRPQDRQFILSSKKLLLSDSGFYLCAWTSPEGAGFGYTFGSGTRLTVV.

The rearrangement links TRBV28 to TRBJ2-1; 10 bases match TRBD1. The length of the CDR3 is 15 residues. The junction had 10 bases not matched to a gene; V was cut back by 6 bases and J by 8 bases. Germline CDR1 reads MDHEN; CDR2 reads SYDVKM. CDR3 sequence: CASSPGTGVFHEQFF. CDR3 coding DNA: TGTGCCAGCAGCCCCGGGACAGGGGTTTTCCATGAGCAGTTCTTC.

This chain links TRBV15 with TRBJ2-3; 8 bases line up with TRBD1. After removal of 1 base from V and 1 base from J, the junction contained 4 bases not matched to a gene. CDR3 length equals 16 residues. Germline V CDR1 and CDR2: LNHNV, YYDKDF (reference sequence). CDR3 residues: CATSRGTGMGTDTQYF. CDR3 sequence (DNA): TGTGCCACCAGCAGAGGGACAGGGATGGGCACAGATACGCAGTATTTT.

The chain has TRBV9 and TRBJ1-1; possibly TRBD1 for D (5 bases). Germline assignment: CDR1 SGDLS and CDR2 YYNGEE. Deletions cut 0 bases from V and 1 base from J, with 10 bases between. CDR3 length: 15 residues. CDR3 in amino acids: CASSVGKGWNTEAFF. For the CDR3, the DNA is TGTGCCAGCAGCGTAGGGAAGGGGTGGAACACTGAAGCTTTCTTT. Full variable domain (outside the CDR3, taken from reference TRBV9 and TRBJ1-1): DSGVTQTPKHLITATGQRVTLRCSPRSGDLSVYWYQQSLDQGLQFLIQYYNGEERAKGNILERFSAQQFPDLHSELNLSSLELGDSALYFCASSVGKGWNTEAFFGQGTRLTVV.

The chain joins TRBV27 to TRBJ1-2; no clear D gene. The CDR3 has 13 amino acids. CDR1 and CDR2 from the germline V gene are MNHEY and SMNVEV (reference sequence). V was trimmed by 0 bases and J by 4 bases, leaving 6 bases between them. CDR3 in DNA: TGTGCCAGCAGTTTATCGAGGGTCTATGGCTACACCTTC. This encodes CASSLSRVYGYTF.

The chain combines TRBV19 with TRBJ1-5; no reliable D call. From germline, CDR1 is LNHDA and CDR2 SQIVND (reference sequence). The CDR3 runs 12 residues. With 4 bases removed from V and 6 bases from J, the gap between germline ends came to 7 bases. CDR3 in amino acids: CASSTWPQPQHF. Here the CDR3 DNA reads TGTGCCAGTAGTACGTGGCCTCAGCCCCAGCATTTT.

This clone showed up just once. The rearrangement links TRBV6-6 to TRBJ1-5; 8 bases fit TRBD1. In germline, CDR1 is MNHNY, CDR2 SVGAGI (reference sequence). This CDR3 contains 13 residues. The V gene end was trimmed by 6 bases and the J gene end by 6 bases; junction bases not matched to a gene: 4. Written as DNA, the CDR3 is TGTGCCAGCAGGGACAGGGCCGGTCAGCCCCAGCATTTT. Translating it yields CASRDRAGQPQHF.

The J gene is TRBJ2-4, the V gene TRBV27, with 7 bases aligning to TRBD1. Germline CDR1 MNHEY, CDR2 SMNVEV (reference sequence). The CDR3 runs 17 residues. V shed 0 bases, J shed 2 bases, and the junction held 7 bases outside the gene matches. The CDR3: CASSLSVGGATKNIQYF. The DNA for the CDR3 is TGTGCCAGCAGTTTATCGGTAGGGGGCGCGACCAAAAACATTCAGTACTTC.

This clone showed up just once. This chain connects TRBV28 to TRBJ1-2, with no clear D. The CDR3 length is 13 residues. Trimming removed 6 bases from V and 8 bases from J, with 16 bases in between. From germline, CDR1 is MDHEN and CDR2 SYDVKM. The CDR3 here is CASSSGSGGGYTF. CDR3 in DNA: TGTGCCAGCAGCTCCGGGTCGGGTGGAGGCTACACCTTC.

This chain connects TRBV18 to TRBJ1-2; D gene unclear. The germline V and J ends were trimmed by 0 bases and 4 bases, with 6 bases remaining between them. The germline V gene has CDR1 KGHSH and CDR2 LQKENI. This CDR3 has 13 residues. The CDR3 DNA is TGTGCCAGCTCACCACCGGCAGGCTATGGCTACACCTTC. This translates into CASSPPAGYGYTF. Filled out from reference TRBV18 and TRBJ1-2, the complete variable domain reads NAGVMQNPRHLVRRRGQEARLRCSPMKGHSHVYWYRQLPEEGLKFMVYLQKENIIDESGMPKERFSAEFPKEGPSILRIQQVVRGDSAAYFCASSPPAGYGYTFGSGTRLTVV.

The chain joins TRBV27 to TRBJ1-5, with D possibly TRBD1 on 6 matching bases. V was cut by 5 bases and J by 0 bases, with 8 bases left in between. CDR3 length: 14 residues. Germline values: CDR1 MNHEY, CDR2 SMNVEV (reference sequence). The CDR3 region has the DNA TGTGCCAGCAGTGGACAGTATAGCAATCAGCCCCAGCATTTT. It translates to CASSGQYSNQPQHF.